These T cell receptor beta chains were read from a single sample in a study of PD-L1 blockade in urothelial cancer. Clones were sequenced by immunoSEQ multiplex PCR, and TCRdb holds only the in-frame ones, with some missing. Of around 45,000 clones listed, 82% are singletons. Sequencing was performed on PBMCs, taken around atezolizumab (anti-PD-L1) treatment. The receptors were sampled from a middle-aged man with urothelial cancer. Each CDR3 is given with its conserved first and last residue. D genes are given only for firm matches. Clone size, where shown, is once, few, many, or a class for clones that have expanded.

v_call	d_call	j_call	clone_size	cdr3_nt	cdr3_aa
TRBV7-9	.	TRBJ1-5	.	TGTGCCAGCAGCCCAAATGGCCCTCAGCCCCAGCATTTT	CASSPNGPQPQHF
TRBV18	TRBD1	TRBJ1-1	.	TGTGCCAGCTCACCACCGCGGGGGCCAGGTCTGACAGGGGGGGCCTTGAACACTGAAGCTTTCTTT	CASSPPRGPGLTGGALNTEAFF
TRBV15	.	TRBJ1-1	.	TGTGCCACCAGCAGAGATCTTTCAGGGAACACTGAAGCTTTCTTT	CATSRDLSGNTEAFF
TRBV5-4	TRBD2	TRBJ2-1	.	TGTGCCAGCAGCCCGGGACTAGCGGGAAATGAGCAGTTCTTC	CASSPGLAGNEQFF
TRBV5-4	TRBD1	TRBJ2-1	once	TGTGCCAGCAGCTTCGGACAGGGGGGGAATGAGCAGTTCTTC	CASSFGQGGNEQFF
TRBV7-2	.	TRBJ1-1	.	TGTGCCAGCAGCTTAGCGCCGGAGGGGCCCGGAGCTTTCTTT	CASSLAPEGPGAFF
TRBV7-9	TRBD1	TRBJ2-1	.	TGTGCCAGCAGTCCAATGGGACAGGTTTACAATGAGCAGTTCTTC	CASSPMGQVYNEQFF
TRBV5-1	TRBD1	TRBJ1-1	.	TGCGCCAGCAGCGGAGGACAGGCTTTAATGAACACTGAAGCTTTCTTT	CASSGGQALMNTEAFF
TRBV1	.	TRBJ2-1	.	TGCACCAGCAGTCGCGATTTGACTAGCGGGCCACTCAATGAGCAGTTCTTC	CTSSRDLTSGPLNEQFF
TRBV5-8	.	TRBJ2-4	.	TGTGCCAGCAGCTTGGTGGGCAGCAAAAACATTCAGTACTTC	CASSLVGSKNIQYF
TRBV2	.	TRBJ2-2	.	TGTGCCAGCAGTTCGATCCCGACGGGTGCCGCCACCGGGGAGCTGTTTTTT	CASSSIPTGAATGELFF
TRBV5-6	TRBD1	TRBJ1-3	.	TGTGCCAGCAGCGTACAGGGGGCGTCTGGAAACACCATATATTTT	CASSVQGASGNTIYF
TRBV6-1	TRBD1	TRBJ2-2	.	TGTGCCAGCAGTGAAAGTAGAGGGGGCGTCGGGGAGCTGTTTTTT	CASSESRGGVGELFF
TRBV6-1	TRBD1	TRBJ2-1	.	TGTGCCAGCCTCCTGATCACAGGGGGCAATGAGCAGTTCTTC	CASLLITGGNEQFF
TRBV27	TRBD1	TRBJ1-2	few	TGTGCCAGCAGTCTCCAGGGGGCGCGGGGTGGCTACACCTTC	CASSLQGARGGYTF
TRBV15	TRBD1	TRBJ1-2	.	TGTGCCACCAGCCCTAGGGCAGGGGGCGACTATGGCTACACCTTC	CATSPRAGGDYGYTF
TRBV5-6	.	TRBJ1-1	.	TGTGCCAGCAGCTTGGGGACAGAGGACACTGAAGCTTTCTTT	CASSLGTEDTEAFF
TRBV6-5	.	TRBJ1-2	few	TGTGCCAGCAGTTTAGGAGACTATGGCTACACCTTC	CASSLGDYGYTF
TRBV28	.	TRBJ1-1	.	TGTGCCAGCAGGGAAGCTAGGGGCCCTGAAGCTTTCTTT	CASREARGPEAFF
TRBV11-3	.	TRBJ2-5	.	TGTGCCAGCACCCGGACAAGCTATCAAGAGACCCAGTACTTC	CASTRTSYQETQYF
TRBV7-9	.	TRBJ1-1	.	TGTGCCAGCAGCGCCGCCTTAGGGGTCAACACTGAAGCTTTCTTT	CASSAALGVNTEAFF
TRBV6-6	TRBD2	TRBJ2-3	few	TGTGCCAGCAGCTCTGCCCCGGGTAGCGGGGCAGATACGCAGTATTTT	CASSSAPGSGADTQYF
TRBV19	.	TRBJ1-5	once	TGTGCCAGTAGTATAGATGGAGCAGGGGCGACTCAGCCCCAGCATTTT	CASSIDGAGATQPQHF
TRBV5-3	.	TRBJ2-3	.	TGTGCCAGAAGCAGCCCGACATCAGATACGCAGTATTTT	CARSSPTSDTQYF
TRBV19	.	TRBJ2-3	.	TGTGCCAGTAGTACCGGGACTCCTGATACGCAGTATTTT	CASSTGTPDTQYF
TRBV14	.	TRBJ1-3	.	TGTGCCAGCAGCCAAGATTTTTCGGTCTCTGGAAACACCATATATTTT	CASSQDFSVSGNTIYF
TRBV12-1	.	TRBJ1-3	once	TGTCCCCGGAGTGGGACAGATTACTCTGGAAACACCATATATTTT	CPRSGTDYSGNTIYF
TRBV28	TRBD1	TRBJ1-4	.	TGTGCCAGCAGTTTAGGGGGACAGGGATATGAAAAACTGTTTTTT	CASSLGGQGYEKLFF
TRBV19	.	TRBJ1-2	.	TGTGCCAGTAGTATAGAACAGGGTGCTTATGGCTACACCTTC	CASSIEQGAYGYTF
TRBV14	.	TRBJ1-2	.	TGTGCCAGCAGCCAAGGGGGCAGTGCTTATGGCTACACCTTC	CASSQGGSAYGYTF
TRBV6-5	.	TRBJ1-6	.	TGTGCCAGCGGACCTGGGGAGCGACGGGGATCACCCCTCCACTTT	CASGPGERRGSPLHF
TRBV5-1	.	TRBJ1-1	few	TGCGCCAGCAGCTTGGATTCAGGCGTGGACACTGAAGCTTTCTTT	CASSLDSGVDTEAFF
TRBV10-2	TRBD1	TRBJ1-2	.	TGCGCCAGCAGCAAGGGACAGGGGGCGGCCTATGGCTACACCTTC	CASSKGQGAAYGYTF
TRBV19	.	TRBJ2-7	.	TGTGCCAGTAGTATAGGGGGGACACCGGATTACGAGCAGTACTTC	CASSIGGTPDYEQYF
TRBV19	.	TRBJ1-2	.	TGTGCCAGTAGTATAGGGTTCGGGATGGGCAGTCATAACTATGGCTACACCTTC	CASSIGFGMGSHNYGYTF
TRBV5-1	TRBD1	TRBJ1-4	.	TGCGCCAGCAGCCTTGCCCCGACAGGGGGAATTGAAAAACTGTTTTTT	CASSLAPTGGIEKLFF
TRBV18	.	TRBJ2-5	.	TGTGCCAGCTCACCAGGCACGAAGACCCAGTACTTC	CASSPGTKTQYF
TRBV18	TRBD1	TRBJ1-1	.	TGTGCCAGCTACCCTCAGGGGGACACTGAAGCTTTCTTT	CASYPQGDTEAFF
TRBV5-4	.	TRBJ1-2	.	TGTGCCAGCAGCTTGGGCGAATATGGCTACACCTTC	CASSLGEYGYTF
TRBV5-1	TRBD2	TRBJ2-1	.	TGCGCCAGCAGCTTGACTAGCGGGATCTATGAGCAGTTCTTC	CASSLTSGIYEQFF
TRBV4-1	TRBD1	TRBJ1-1	.	TGCGCCAGCAGACAGGGGATTCTGAACACTGAAGCTTTCTTT	CASRQGILNTEAFF
TRBV4-1	.	TRBJ1-5	.	TGCGCCAGCAGCCAAGACCAGGGATACAATCAGCCCCAGCATTTT	CASSQDQGYNQPQHF
TRBV6-1	.	TRBJ1-5	few	TGTGCCAGCAGTGCACCAGGGTTGGGGCAGCCCCAGCATTTT	CASSAPGLGQPQHF
TRBV10-2	TRBD1	TRBJ1-2	.	TGCGCCAGCAGTGAGTGGCGACAGGGGATTCGGGTCTATGGCTACACCTTC	CASSEWRQGIRVYGYTF
TRBV5-5	TRBD1	TRBJ1-1	.	TGTGCCAGCAGCCGGACAGGGGGCGAGAACACTGAAGCTTTCTTT	CASSRTGGENTEAFF
TRBV18	TRBD1	TRBJ1-5	.	TGTGCCAGCTCACCTAACCAGGGGGTCAATCAGCCCCAGCATTTT	CASSPNQGVNQPQHF
TRBV28	TRBD1	TRBJ2-4	.	TGTGCCAGCAGCCCGACAGGGGCAGAGAGCAAAAACATTCAGTACTTC	CASSPTGAESKNIQYF
TRBV30	.	TRBJ1-5	.	TGTGCCTGGAGTGTATCCCCTATCAATCAGCCCCAGCATTTT	CAWSVSPINQPQHF
TRBV7-8	.	TRBJ2-1	.	TGTGCCAGCAGTAGAGGATCCTACAATGAGCAGTTCTTC	CASSRGSYNEQFF
TRBV6-1	.	TRBJ2-5	.	TGTGCCAGCAGTGAAGACAGGGTTAGGGAGACCCAGTACTTC	CASSEDRVRETQYF
TRBV6-1	.	TRBJ1-6	.	TGTGCCAGCAGTGAGGGCCGACCCCTCCACTTT	CASSEGRPLHF